These T cell receptor beta chains were read from a single sample in a study of blood T cell repertoires in COVID-19. Generated by immunoSEQ multiplex PCR, the TCRdb table keeps only in-frame clones and is missing some. The repertoire holds roughly 240,000 clones, around 90% seen once, with less than 0.9% in the top ten. Sequencing used PBMCs or T cells enriched from blood (not recorded which). All receptors derive from a man between 45 and 60 years old who had been exposed to COVID-19. Both conserved end residues are part of each CDR3. The D gene is left open where the match is weak. For some rows the clone size is stated as once, few or many, or as a class when expanded; others skip it.

j_gene: TRBJ1-5; d_gene: TRBD1; v_gene: TRBV24-1; abundance: once; len: 16; CDR3nt: TGTGCCACCAGTGATCCTGGGACAGGGTCGGGTCAGCCCCAGCATTTT; CDR3aa: CATSDPGTGSGQPQHF
j_gene: TRBJ1-2; d_gene: TRBD1; v_gene: TRBV24-1; abundance: -; len: 16; CDR3nt: TGTGCCACCAGTGATTCGACGCAGGGGGCAAACTATGGCTACACCTTC; CDR3aa: CATSDSTQGANYGYTF
j_gene: TRBJ2-1; d_gene: -; v_gene: TRBV5-1; abundance: -; len: 14; CDR3nt: TGCGCCAGCAGCTTGGGAGACTCTTACAATGAGCAGTTCTTC; CDR3aa: CASSLGDSYNEQFF
j_gene: TRBJ2-1; d_gene: -; v_gene: TRBV28; abundance: -; len: 11; CDR3nt: TGTGCCAGCAGTCGGTACAATGAGCAGTTCTTC; CDR3aa: CASSRYNEQFF
j_gene: TRBJ2-2; d_gene: -; v_gene: TRBV7-2; abundance: -; len: 14; CDR3nt: TGTGCCAGCAGCTCAGTATTTCTCACCGGGGAGCTGTTTTTT; CDR3aa: CASSSVFLTGELFF
j_gene: TRBJ2-5; d_gene: -; v_gene: TRBV5-1; abundance: -; len: 16; CDR3nt: TGCGCCAGCAGCCCTACCACAGGAGACCCAAGAGGGACCCAGTACTTC; CDR3aa: CASSPTTGDPRGTQYF
j_gene: TRBJ1-1; d_gene: TRBD1; v_gene: TRBV28; abundance: -; len: 13; CDR3nt: TGTGCCAGCAGTTTAGCGGGACAGGGAGAAGCTTTCTTT; CDR3aa: CASSLAGQGEAFF
j_gene: TRBJ1-3; d_gene: -; v_gene: TRBV5-1; abundance: -; len: 15; CDR3nt: TGCGCCAGCAGCTTGGGGGCAAGCTCTGGAAACACCATATATTTT; CDR3aa: CASSLGASSGNTIYF
j_gene: TRBJ2-3; d_gene: TRBD2; v_gene: TRBV5-1; abundance: -; len: 16; CDR3nt: TGCGCCAGCAGCTTGGGACTAGCGGGAGAGACAGATACGCAGTATTTT; CDR3aa: CASSLGLAGETDTQYF
j_gene: TRBJ1-3; d_gene: TRBD1; v_gene: TRBV5-1; abundance: -; len: 15; CDR3nt: TGCGCCAGCAGCTTGACAGGGGTTTCGGGAAACACCATATATTTT; CDR3aa: CASSLTGVSGNTIYF
j_gene: TRBJ2-2; d_gene: -; v_gene: TRBV6-1; abundance: -; len: 18; CDR3nt: TGTGCCAGCAGTGAAGCGGGGCGGGGCAAGACGAACACCGGGGAGCTGTTTTTT; CDR3aa: CASSEAGRGKTNTGELFF
j_gene: TRBJ2-3; d_gene: TRBD2; v_gene: TRBV5-1; abundance: -; len: 16; CDR3nt: TGCGCCAGCAGCCCCGGACTAGCGGAGAGCACAGATACGCAGTATTTT; CDR3aa: CASSPGLAESTDTQYF
j_gene: TRBJ1-1; d_gene: -; v_gene: TRBV6-1; abundance: few; len: 14; CDR3nt: TGTGCCAGCAGTGAAGCGGGGGGATTTGAAGAAGCTTTCTTT; CDR3aa: CASSEAGGFEEAFF
j_gene: TRBJ2-3; d_gene: TRBD2; v_gene: TRBV6-5; abundance: -; len: 15; CDR3nt: TGTGCCAGCATTAAACTAGCGGGGTCCACAGATACGCAGTATTTT; CDR3aa: CASIKLAGSTDTQYF
j_gene: TRBJ2-7; d_gene: -; v_gene: TRBV25-1; abundance: -; len: 14; CDR3nt: TGTGCCAGCAGTGAATACCCGGCAGGATCGGGACAGTACTTC; CDR3aa: CASSEYPAGSGQYF
j_gene: TRBJ2-1; d_gene: -; v_gene: TRBV2; abundance: -; len: 14; CDR3nt: TGTGCCAGCACTGTAGACAGTCAATACAATGAGCAGTTCTTC; CDR3aa: CASTVDSQYNEQFF
j_gene: TRBJ2-4; d_gene: TRBD1; v_gene: TRBV5-1; abundance: -; len: 14; CDR3nt: TGCGCCAGCAGGGGACAGGGCTCAACAAACATTCAGTACTTC; CDR3aa: CASRGQGSTNIQYF
j_gene: TRBJ2-1; d_gene: TRBD1; v_gene: TRBV25-1; abundance: once; len: 13; CDR3nt: TGTGCCAGCAGTAAATTAGGGGGCCTTGAGCAGTTCTTC; CDR3aa: CASSKLGGLEQFF
j_gene: TRBJ1-6; d_gene: -; v_gene: TRBV5-1; abundance: -; len: 13; CDR3nt: TGCGCCAGCAGCTTCGACAGCAATTCACCCCTCCACTTT; CDR3aa: CASSFDSNSPLHF
j_gene: TRBJ2-1; d_gene: TRBD2; v_gene: TRBV10-3; abundance: -; len: 16; CDR3nt: TGTGCCATCAGTGCTTTCGGGACTAGCGGGAGAAATGAGCAGTTCTTC; CDR3aa: CAISAFGTSGRNEQFF
j_gene: TRBJ1-3; d_gene: TRBD1; v_gene: TRBV6-5; abundance: -; len: 14; CDR3nt: TGTGCCAGCAGGACAGGGATGATCGGAAACACCATATATTTT; CDR3aa: CASRTGMIGNTIYF
j_gene: TRBJ2-1; d_gene: -; v_gene: TRBV5-1; abundance: -; len: 17; CDR3nt: TGCGCCAGCAGCAGGGGGGGCGCGACAGAGTCCTACAATGAGCAGTTCTTC; CDR3aa: CASSRGGATESYNEQFF
j_gene: TRBJ2-2; d_gene: -; v_gene: TRBV19; abundance: -; len: 17; CDR3nt: TGTGCCAGTAGTCCTACTAGGGGTAGCGGTTACACCGGGGAGCTGTTTTTT; CDR3aa: CASSPTRGSGYTGELFF
j_gene: TRBJ1-2; d_gene: -; v_gene: TRBV30; abundance: -; len: 13; CDR3nt: TGTGCCTGGGTATGGACAGAAAACTATGGCTACACCTTC; CDR3aa: CAWVWTENYGYTF
j_gene: TRBJ2-3; d_gene: -; v_gene: TRBV5-1; abundance: -; len: 15; CDR3nt: TGCGCCAGCAGCTTTCAAGCAACTAGCACAGATACGCAGTATTTT; CDR3aa: CASSFQATSTDTQYF
j_gene: TRBJ2-3; d_gene: -; v_gene: TRBV6-6; abundance: -; len: 14; CDR3nt: TGTGCCAGCAGTTATCAGGGAACCACAGATACGCAGTATTTT; CDR3aa: CASSYQGTTDTQYF
j_gene: TRBJ1-6; d_gene: -; v_gene: TRBV2; abundance: once; len: 14; CDR3nt: TGTGCCAGCAGAGCCGGAGGCGTTGGGTCACCCCTCCACTTT; CDR3aa: CASRAGGVGSPLHF
j_gene: TRBJ1-5; d_gene: -; v_gene: TRBV27; abundance: -; len: 16; CDR3nt: TGTGCCAGCAGTTTATACGCGGTCCCGGGGGATCAGCCCCAGCATTTT; CDR3aa: CASSLYAVPGDQPQHF
j_gene: TRBJ1-2; d_gene: -; v_gene: TRBV9; abundance: -; len: 14; CDR3nt: TGTGCCAGCAGCGTAGCTGGGGGCGACTATGGCTACACCTTC; CDR3aa: CASSVAGGDYGYTF
j_gene: TRBJ2-5; d_gene: -; v_gene: TRBV28; abundance: -; len: 12; CDR3nt: TGTGCCAGCAGTTCGGGTTATGAGACCCAGTACTTC; CDR3aa: CASSSGYETQYF
j_gene: TRBJ1-1; d_gene: -; v_gene: TRBV29-1; abundance: -; len: 14; CDR3nt: TGCAGCGTTGAGCGACAGACGGTGAACACTGAAGCTTTCTTT; CDR3aa: CSVERQTVNTEAFF
j_gene: TRBJ1-4; d_gene: TRBD1; v_gene: TRBV5-1; abundance: -; len: 14; CDR3nt: TGCGCCAGCAGCTCGGGGACAGGGGGTGAAAAACTGTTTTTT; CDR3aa: CASSSGTGGEKLFF
j_gene: TRBJ1-1; d_gene: -; v_gene: TRBV7-2; abundance: -; len: 13; CDR3nt: TGTGCCAGCAGCTTTCAACCTTCGAGTGAAGCTTTCTTT; CDR3aa: CASSFQPSSEAFF
j_gene: TRBJ1-3; d_gene: -; v_gene: TRBV6-1; abundance: -; len: 12; CDR3nt: TGTGCCAGCCGTAAGACAGGAAACACCATATATTTT; CDR3aa: CASRKTGNTIYF
j_gene: TRBJ1-6; d_gene: -; v_gene: TRBV5-1; abundance: -; len: 16; CDR3nt: TGCGCCAGCAGCTTGGAATCCGACAGGCGAAATTCACCCCTCCACTTT; CDR3aa: CASSLESDRRNSPLHF
j_gene: TRBJ1-5; d_gene: -; v_gene: TRBV9; abundance: -; len: 14; CDR3nt: TGTGCCAGCAGCGTAGGGGCTGGCAATCAGCCCCAGCATTTT; CDR3aa: CASSVGAGNQPQHF
j_gene: TRBJ2-3; d_gene: -; v_gene: TRBV7-3; abundance: -; len: 15; CDR3nt: TGTGCCAGCAGCTTAGGGCAGGGCGTGGGAGATACGCAGTATTTT; CDR3aa: CASSLGQGVGDTQYF
j_gene: TRBJ1-1; d_gene: TRBD1; v_gene: TRBV4-1; abundance: -; len: 18; CDR3nt: TGCGCCAGCAGCCAAGATTCATGGGACAGCTCGGGGAACACTGAAGCTTTCTTT; CDR3aa: CASSQDSWDSSGNTEAFF
j_gene: TRBJ1-4; d_gene: -; v_gene: TRBV3-1/TRBV3-2; abundance: -; len: 13; CDR3nt: TGTGCCAGCACCGAGGGGGGGAATGAAAAACTGTTTTTT; CDR3aa: CASTEGGNEKLFF
j_gene: TRBJ1-2; d_gene: TRBD1; v_gene: TRBV29-1; abundance: -; len: 15; CDR3nt: TGCAGCGTTGCCTCCGGGACAGCGGATTTCTATGGCTACACCTTC; CDR3aa: CSVASGTADFYGYTF
j_gene: TRBJ1-3; d_gene: -; v_gene: TRBV27; abundance: -; len: 15; CDR3nt: TGTGCCAGCGGAAACACAGGGTTCTCTGGAAACACCATATATTTT; CDR3aa: CASGNTGFSGNTIYF
j_gene: TRBJ1-5; d_gene: TRBD1; v_gene: TRBV29-1; abundance: -; len: 13; CDR3nt: TGCAGCGCCCAGGGGGCAAGAAATCAGCCCCAGCATTTT; CDR3aa: CSAQGARNQPQHF
j_gene: TRBJ1-2; d_gene: TRBD1; v_gene: TRBV19; abundance: -; len: 16; CDR3nt: TGTGCCAGTAGCCGTATGGGGACAGGGCCTAACTATGGCTACACCTTC; CDR3aa: CASSRMGTGPNYGYTF
j_gene: TRBJ2-1; d_gene: TRBD2; v_gene: TRBV13; abundance: -; len: 16; CDR3nt: TGTGCCAGCAGCTCGACTTCCGGGACTAGCGGGAATGAGCAGTTCTTC; CDR3aa: CASSSTSGTSGNEQFF
j_gene: TRBJ1-5; d_gene: -; v_gene: TRBV24-1; abundance: -; len: 14; CDR3nt: TGTGCCACCAGTGATTACAGGATCGATCAGCCCCAGCATTTT; CDR3aa: CATSDYRIDQPQHF
j_gene: TRBJ1-2; d_gene: TRBD1; v_gene: TRBV6-5; abundance: -; len: 13; CDR3nt: TGTGCCAGCAGTCCACAGGGGTATGATGGCTACACCTTC; CDR3aa: CASSPQGYDGYTF
j_gene: TRBJ1-2; d_gene: -; v_gene: TRBV30; abundance: -; len: 11; CDR3nt: TGTGCCTGGGGCAGGGACTATGGCTACACCTTC; CDR3aa: CAWGRDYGYTF
j_gene: TRBJ2-1; d_gene: TRBD2; v_gene: TRBV3-1/TRBV3-2; abundance: -; len: 13; CDR3nt: TGTGCCAGCAGCCGGCGGGGGGTGTATGAGCAGTTCTTC; CDR3aa: CASSRRGVYEQFF